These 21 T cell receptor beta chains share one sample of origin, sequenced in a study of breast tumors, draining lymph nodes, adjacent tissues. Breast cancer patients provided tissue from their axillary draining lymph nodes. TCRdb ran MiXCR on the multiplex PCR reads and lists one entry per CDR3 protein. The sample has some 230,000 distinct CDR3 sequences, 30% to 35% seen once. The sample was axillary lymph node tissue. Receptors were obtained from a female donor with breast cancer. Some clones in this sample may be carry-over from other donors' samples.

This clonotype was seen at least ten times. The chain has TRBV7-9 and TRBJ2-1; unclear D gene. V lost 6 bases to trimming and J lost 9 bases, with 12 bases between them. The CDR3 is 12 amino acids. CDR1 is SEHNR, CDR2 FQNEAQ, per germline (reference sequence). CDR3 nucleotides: TGTGCCAGCAGACATAGTTTAATTGAGCAGTTCTTC. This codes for CASRHSLIEQFF.

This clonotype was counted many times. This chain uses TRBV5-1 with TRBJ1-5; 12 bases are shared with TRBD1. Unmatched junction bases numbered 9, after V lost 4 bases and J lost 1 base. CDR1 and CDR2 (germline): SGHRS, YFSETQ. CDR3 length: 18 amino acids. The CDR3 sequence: CASSPGTGGDFSNQPQHF. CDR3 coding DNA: TGCGCCAGCAGCCCGGGGACAGGGGGCGATTTCAGCAATCAGCCCCAGCATTTT.

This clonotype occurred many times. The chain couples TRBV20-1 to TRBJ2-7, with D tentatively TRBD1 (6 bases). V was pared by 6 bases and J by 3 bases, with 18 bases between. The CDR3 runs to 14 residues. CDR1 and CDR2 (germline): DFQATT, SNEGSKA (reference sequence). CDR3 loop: CSATPMTGDYEQYF. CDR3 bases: TGCAGTGCCACCCCGATGACAGGAGACTACGAGCAGTACTTC.

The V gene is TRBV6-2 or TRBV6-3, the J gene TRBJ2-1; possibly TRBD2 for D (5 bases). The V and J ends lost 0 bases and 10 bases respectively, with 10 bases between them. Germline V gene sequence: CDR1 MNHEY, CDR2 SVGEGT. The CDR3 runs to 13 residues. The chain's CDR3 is CASSYSLAGEQFF. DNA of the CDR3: TGTGCCAGCAGTTACTCGCTAGCTGGGGAGCAGTTCTTC.

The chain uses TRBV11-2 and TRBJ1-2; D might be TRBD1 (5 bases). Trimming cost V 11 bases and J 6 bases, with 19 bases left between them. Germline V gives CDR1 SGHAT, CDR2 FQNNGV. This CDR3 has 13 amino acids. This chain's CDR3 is CASSQGPTNGYTF. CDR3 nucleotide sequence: TGTGCCTCCTCCCAGGGTCCTACTAATGGCTACACCTTC.

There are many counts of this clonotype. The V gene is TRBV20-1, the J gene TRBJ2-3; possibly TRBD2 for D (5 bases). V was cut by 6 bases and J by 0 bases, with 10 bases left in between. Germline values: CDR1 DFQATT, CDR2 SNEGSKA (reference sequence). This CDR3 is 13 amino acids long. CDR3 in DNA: TGCAGTGCCCCCAGCGGCAGCACAGATACGCAGTATTTT. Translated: CSAPSGSTDTQYF.

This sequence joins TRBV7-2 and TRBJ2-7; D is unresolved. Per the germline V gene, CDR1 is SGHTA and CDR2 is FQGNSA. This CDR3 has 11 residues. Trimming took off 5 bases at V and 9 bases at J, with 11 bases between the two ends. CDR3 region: CASSPLGAQYF. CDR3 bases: TGTGCCAGCAGCCCTCTCGGTGCGCAGTACTTC.

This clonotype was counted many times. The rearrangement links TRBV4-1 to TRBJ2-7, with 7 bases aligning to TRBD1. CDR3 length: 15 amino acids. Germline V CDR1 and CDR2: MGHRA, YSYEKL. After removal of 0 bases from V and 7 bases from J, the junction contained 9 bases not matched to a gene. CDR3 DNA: TGCGCCAGCAGCCAAGAACGAGACAGGGTCTGGGAGCAGTACTTC. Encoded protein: CASSQERDRVWEQYF.

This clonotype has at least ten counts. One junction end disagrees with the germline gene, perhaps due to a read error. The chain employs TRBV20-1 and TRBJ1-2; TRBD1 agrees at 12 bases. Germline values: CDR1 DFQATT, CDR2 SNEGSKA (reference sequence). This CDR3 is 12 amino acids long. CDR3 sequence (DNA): TGCAGTGCCGCTGGGACAGGGGGCGGCTCCACCTTC. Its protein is CSAAGTGGGSTF.

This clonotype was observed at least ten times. The CDR3 protein is CASSFTGRNSPLHF. The CDR3 coding sequence is TGTGCCAGCAGTTTTACAGGGAGAAATTCACCCCTCCACTTT. The V and J genes are TRBV6-5 and TRBJ1-6; possible D gene TRBD1, 6 bases. The CDR3 covers 14 residues. Germline lookup yields CDR1 MNHEY and CDR2 SVGAGI. Trimming took off 4 bases at V and 7 bases at J, with 11 bases between the two ends.

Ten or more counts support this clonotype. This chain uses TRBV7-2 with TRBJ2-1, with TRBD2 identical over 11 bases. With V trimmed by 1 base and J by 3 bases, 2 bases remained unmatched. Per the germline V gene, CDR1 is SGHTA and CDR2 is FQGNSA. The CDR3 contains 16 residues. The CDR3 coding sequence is TGTGCCAGCAGCTTAGAAGGGACTAGCGGCTACAATGAGCAGTTCTTC. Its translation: CASSLEGTSGYNEQFF.

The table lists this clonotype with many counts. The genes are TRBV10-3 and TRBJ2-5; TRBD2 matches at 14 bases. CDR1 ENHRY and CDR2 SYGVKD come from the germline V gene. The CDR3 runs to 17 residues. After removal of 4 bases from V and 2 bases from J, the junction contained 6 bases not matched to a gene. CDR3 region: CAISGTSGGPGQETQYF. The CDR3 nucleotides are TGTGCCATCAGTGGGACTAGCGGGGGGCCTGGTCAAGAGACCCAGTACTTC.

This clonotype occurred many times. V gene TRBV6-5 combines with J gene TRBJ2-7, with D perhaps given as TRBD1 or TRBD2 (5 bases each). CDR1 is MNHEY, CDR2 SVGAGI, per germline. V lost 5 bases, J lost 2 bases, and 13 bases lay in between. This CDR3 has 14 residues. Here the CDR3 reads CASSPGDGTYEQYF. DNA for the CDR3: TGTGCCAGCAGTCCTGGGGACGGTACCTACGAGCAGTACTTC.

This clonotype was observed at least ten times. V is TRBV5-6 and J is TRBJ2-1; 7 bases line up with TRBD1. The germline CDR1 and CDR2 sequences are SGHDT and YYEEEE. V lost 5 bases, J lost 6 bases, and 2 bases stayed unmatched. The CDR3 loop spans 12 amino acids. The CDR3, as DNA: TGTGCCAGCAGAAACAGGGGCAATGAGCAGTTCTTC. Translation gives CASRNRGNEQFF.

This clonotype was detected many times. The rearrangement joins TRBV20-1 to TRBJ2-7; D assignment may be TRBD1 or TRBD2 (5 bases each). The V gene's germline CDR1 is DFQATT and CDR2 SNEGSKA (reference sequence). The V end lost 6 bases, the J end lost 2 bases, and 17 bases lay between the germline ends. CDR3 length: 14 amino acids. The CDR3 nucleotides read TGCAGTGCCCTCCGACCCGGGACCCCCTACGAGCAGTACTTC. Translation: CSALRPGTPYEQYF.

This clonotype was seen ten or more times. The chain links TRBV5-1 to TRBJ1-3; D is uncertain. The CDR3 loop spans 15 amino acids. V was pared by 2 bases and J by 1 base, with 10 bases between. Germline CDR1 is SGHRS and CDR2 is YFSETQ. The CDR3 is CASSFGEVSGNTIYF. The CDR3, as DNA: TGCGCCAGCAGCTTCGGGGAGGTTTCTGGAAACACCATATATTTT.

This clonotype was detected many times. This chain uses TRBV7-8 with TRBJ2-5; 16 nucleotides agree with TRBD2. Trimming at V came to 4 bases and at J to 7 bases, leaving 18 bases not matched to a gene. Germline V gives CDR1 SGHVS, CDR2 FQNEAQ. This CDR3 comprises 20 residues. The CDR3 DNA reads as TGTGCCAGCAGCTCAAGACCTACCGGGACTAGCGGGGGGGACGGCGGGACCCAGTACTTC. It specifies CASSSRPTGTSGGDGGTQYF.

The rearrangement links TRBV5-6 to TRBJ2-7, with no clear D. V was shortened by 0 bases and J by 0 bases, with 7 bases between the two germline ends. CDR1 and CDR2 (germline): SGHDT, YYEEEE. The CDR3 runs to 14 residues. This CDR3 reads CASSLVDTSYEQYF. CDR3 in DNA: TGTGCCAGCAGCTTGGTAGACACCTCCTACGAGCAGTACTTC.

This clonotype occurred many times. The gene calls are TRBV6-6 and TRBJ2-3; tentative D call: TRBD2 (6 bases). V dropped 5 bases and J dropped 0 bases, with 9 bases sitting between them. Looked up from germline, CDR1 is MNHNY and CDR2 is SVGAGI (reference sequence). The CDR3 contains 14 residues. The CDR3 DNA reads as TGTGCCAGCAGTCGACTAGTTAGCACAGATACGCAGTATTTT. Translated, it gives CASSRLVSTDTQYF.

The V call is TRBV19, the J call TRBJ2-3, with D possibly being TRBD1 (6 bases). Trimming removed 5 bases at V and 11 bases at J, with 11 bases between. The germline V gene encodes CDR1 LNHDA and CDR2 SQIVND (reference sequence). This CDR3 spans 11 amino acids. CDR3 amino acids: CASSDRSEQYF. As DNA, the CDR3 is TGTGCCAGTAGTGACAGGAGCGAGCAGTATTTT.

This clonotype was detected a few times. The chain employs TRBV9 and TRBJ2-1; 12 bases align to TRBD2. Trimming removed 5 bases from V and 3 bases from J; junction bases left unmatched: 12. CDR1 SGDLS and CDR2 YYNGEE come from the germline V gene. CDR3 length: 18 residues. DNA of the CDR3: TGTGCCAGCAGAGATTGGCTAGCGGGAGGGGGTTTCTACAATGAGCAGTTCTTC. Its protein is CASRDWLAGGGFYNEQFF.